These 2 T cell receptor beta chains originate from one sample sequenced in a study of identifying expanded T cells in peripheral blood. Only in-frame clones appear in the TCRdb table, and some are missing; sequencing was by immunoSEQ multiplex PCR. The table shows about 85,000 clones, with more than 75% occurring only once. Sequencing was performed on blood. These receptors all stem from a person between 18 and 75 years old in good health.

The chain joins TRBV15 to TRBJ2-7; D is uncertain. The V gene lost 0 bases and the J gene lost 5 bases, with 14 bases spanning the gap. The CDR3 has 15 amino acids. Germline-derived CDR1 and CDR2 are LNHNV and YYDKDF (reference sequence). CDR3 DNA: TGTGCCACCAGCAGAGATCTCGGCAGAAACCACGAGCAGTACTTC. Translated: CATSRDLGRNHEQYF.

The chain carries TRBV13 and TRBJ2-7; TRBD1 agrees at 8 bases. Trimming took 5 bases from V and 3 from J; bases not matched to a gene: 6. The CDR3 covers 14 residues. CDR1 is PRHDT and CDR2 is FYEKMQ in the germline V gene (reference sequence). The DNA of the CDR3 is TGTGCCAGCAGCCTCCGGACAGGGAGCTACGAGCAGTACTTC. Translated, it gives CASSLRTGSYEQYF.